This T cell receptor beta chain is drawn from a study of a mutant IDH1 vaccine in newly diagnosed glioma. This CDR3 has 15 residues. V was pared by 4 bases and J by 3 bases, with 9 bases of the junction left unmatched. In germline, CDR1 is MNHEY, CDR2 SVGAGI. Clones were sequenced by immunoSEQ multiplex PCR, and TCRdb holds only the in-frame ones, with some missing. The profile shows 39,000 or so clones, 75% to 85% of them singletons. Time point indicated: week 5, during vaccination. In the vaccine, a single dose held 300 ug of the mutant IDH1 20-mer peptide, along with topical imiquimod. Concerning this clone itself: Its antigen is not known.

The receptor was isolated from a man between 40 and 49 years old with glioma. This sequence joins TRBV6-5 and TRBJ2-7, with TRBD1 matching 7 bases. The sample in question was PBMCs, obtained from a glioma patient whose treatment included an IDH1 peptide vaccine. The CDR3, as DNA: TGTGCCAGCAGTTTAACACTACAGGGGAACTACGAGCAGTACTTC. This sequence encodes CASSLTLQGNYEQYF.